Below, 8 T cell receptor beta chains from the same sample are listed, as sequenced in a study of liver allograft versus peripheral blood T cells. Whole-study context: The study compared liver allograft T cell receptor repertoires against peripheral blood repertoires of liver transplant recipients.

Using its own MiXCR run on the reads, TCRdb lists one record per CDR3 protein. Here the sample spans more than 6,000 distinct CDR3 sequences, roughly 17% being singletons. Every receptor here comes from a human patient who had a liver transplant. Some T cells here may be from the graft donor.

CDR3 bases: TGTGCCAGCACCCAGACAGGGGGAGTGTACGAGCAGTACTTC. Residues: CASTQTGGVYEQYF. The chain is built from TRBV12-3 or TRBV12-4 and TRBJ2-7, with TRBD1 matching over 9 bases. V was pared by 7 bases and J by 4 bases, with 8 bases of the junction left unmatched. The length of the CDR3 is 14 residues.

This clonotype was recorded many times. The chain couples TRBV7-9 to TRBJ1-2; 7 bases fit TRBD1. The CDR3 length is 13 residues. Germline V gives CDR1 SEHNR, CDR2 FQNEAQ (reference sequence). The V and J ends lost 8 bases and 2 bases, in that order; junction bases with no gene match: 5. The CDR3 here is CASSEQGNYGYTF. In DNA, the CDR3 is TGTGCCAGCTCAGAACAGGGGAACTATGGCTACACCTTC.

In this sample, this clonotype turned up many times. The V and J genes are TRBV9 and TRBJ1-2; D perhaps matches TRBD1 (5 bases). The germline V gene encodes CDR1 SGDLS and CDR2 YYNGEE. The CDR3 runs 13 residues. V was trimmed by 4 bases and J by 6 bases, leaving 13 bases between them. The CDR3 sequence: CASSRRDLNGYTF. The DNA of the CDR3 is TGTGCCAGCAGCCGCCGGGACTTGAATGGCTACACCTTC.

The V and J genes are TRBV7-2 and TRBJ2-3; the D gene could be TRBD1 or TRBD2 (7 bases each). The length of the CDR3 is 16 residues. Trimming took off 5 bases at V and 4 bases at J, with 19 bases between the two ends. Germline CDR1 and CDR2: SGHTA and FQGNSA. The CDR3: CASSPRIAGGADTQYF. DNA of the CDR3: TGTGCCAGCAGCCCCCGTATAGCAGGGGGGGCAGATACGCAGTATTTT.

This clonotype turned up a few times. The rearrangement links TRBV9 to TRBJ1-2, with D perhaps matching TRBD1 (5 bases). V was shortened by 3 bases and J by 3 bases, with 9 bases between the two germline ends. Germline values: CDR1 SGDLS, CDR2 YYNGEE. CDR3 length: 13 residues. CDR3 amino acids: CASSAAGYYGYTF. CDR3 sequence (DNA): TGTGCCAGCAGCGCGGCAGGGTACTATGGCTACACCTTC.

With regard to this clonotype: One end of the junction does not line up with germline, which may come from a read error. V usage is TRBV20-1 and J usage is TRBJ2-3; TRBD2 matches at 8 bases. The CDR3 consists of 13 residues. CDR1 and CDR2 (germline): DFQATT, SNEGSKA (reference sequence). CDR3 DNA: TGCAGTGCGAAGCGGGGGAGTGCAGATACGAAGTATTTT. This translates into CSAKRGSADTKYF.

This clonotype was detected a few times. This chain connects TRBV6-6 to TRBJ2-2; D ambiguous. This CDR3 is built from 11 residues. V was trimmed by 7 bases and J by 3 bases, leaving 3 bases between them. Looked up from germline, CDR1 is MNHNY and CDR2 is SVGAGI (reference sequence). In DNA, the CDR3 is TGTGCCAGCACCTACACCGGGGAGCTGTTTTTT. Translation: CASTYTGELFF.

CDR3 DNA sequence: TGTGCCAGCAGTTTTCAGGGGCTGGGCACTGAAGCTTTCTTT. It encodes CASSFQGLGTEAFF. The chain recombines TRBV12-3 or TRBV12-4 with TRBJ1-1; weak D call: TRBD1 (6 bases). The CDR3 totals 14 residues. V lost 3 bases and J 4 bases, leaving 12 bases between the germline ends.